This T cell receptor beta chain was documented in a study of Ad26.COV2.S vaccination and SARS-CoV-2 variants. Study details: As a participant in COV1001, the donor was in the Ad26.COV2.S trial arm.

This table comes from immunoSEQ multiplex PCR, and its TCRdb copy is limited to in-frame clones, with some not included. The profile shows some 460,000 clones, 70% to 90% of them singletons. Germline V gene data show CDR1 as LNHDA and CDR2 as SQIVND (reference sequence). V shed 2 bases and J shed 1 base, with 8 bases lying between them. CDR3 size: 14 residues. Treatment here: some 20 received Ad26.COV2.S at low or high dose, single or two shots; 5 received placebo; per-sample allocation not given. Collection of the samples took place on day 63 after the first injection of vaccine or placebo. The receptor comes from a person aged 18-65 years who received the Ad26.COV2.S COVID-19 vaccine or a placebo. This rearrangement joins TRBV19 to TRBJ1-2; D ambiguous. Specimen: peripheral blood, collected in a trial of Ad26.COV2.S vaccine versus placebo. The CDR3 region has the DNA TGTGCCAGTAGTATAAGCCTCGTTAACTATGGCTACACCTTC. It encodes CASSISLVNYGYTF. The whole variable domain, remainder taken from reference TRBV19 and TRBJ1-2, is DGGITQSPKYLFRKEGQNVTLSCEQNLNHDAMYWYRQDPGQGLRLIYYSQIVNDFQKGDIAEGYSVSREKKESFPLTVTSAQKNPTAFYLCASSISLVNYGYTFGSGTRLTVV.